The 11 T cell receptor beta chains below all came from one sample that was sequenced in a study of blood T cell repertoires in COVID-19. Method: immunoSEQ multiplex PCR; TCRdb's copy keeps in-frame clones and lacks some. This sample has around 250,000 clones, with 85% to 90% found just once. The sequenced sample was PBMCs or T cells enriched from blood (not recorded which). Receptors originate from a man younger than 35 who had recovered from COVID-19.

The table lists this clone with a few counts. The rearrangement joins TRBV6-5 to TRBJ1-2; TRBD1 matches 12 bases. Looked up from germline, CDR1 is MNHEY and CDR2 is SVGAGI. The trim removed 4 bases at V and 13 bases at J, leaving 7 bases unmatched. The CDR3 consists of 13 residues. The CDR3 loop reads CASSSGQGALTTF. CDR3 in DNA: TGTGCCAGCAGTTCGGGACAGGGGGCGCTGACCACCTTC.

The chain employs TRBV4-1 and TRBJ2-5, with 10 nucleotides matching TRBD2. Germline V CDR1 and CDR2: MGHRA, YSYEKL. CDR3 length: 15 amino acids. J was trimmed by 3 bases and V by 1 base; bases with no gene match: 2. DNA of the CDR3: TGCGCCAGCAGCCAAGGAAGCGGGGGGGAAGAGACCCAGTACTTC. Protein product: CASSQGSGGEETQYF.

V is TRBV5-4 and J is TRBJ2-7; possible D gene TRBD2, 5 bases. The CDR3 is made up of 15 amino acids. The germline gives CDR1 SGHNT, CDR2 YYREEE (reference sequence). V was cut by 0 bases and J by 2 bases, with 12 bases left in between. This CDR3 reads CASSLAGITAYEQYF. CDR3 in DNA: TGTGCCAGCAGCTTGGCCGGGATCACCGCCTACGAGCAGTACTTC.

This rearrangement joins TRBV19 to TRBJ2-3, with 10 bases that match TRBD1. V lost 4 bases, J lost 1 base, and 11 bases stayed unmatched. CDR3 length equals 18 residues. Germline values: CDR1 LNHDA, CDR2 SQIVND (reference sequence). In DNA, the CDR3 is TGTGCCAGTAGTAGTCCCGGGACAGGGGTCGCAGGCACAGATACGCAGTATTTT. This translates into CASSSPGTGVAGTDTQYF.

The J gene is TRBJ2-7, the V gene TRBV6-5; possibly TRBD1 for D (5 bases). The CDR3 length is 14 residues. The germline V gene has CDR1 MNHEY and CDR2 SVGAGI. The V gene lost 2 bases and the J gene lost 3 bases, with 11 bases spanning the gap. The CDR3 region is CASSYGAGNYEQYF. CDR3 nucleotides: TGTGCCAGCAGTTACGGGGCAGGAAACTACGAGCAGTACTTC.

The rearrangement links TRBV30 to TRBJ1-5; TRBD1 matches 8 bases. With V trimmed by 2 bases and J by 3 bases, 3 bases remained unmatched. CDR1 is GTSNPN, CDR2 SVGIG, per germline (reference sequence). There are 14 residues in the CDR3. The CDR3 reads CAWSRTGFNQPQHF. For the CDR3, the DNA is TGTGCCTGGAGTCGGACAGGGTTCAATCAGCCCCAGCATTTT.

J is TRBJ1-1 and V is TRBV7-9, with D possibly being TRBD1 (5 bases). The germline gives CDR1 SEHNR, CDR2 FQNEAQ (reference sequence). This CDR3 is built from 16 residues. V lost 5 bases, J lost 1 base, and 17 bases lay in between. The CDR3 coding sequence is TGTGCCAGCAGCCCATGGGGCCTAAATACGAACACTGAAGCTTTCTTT. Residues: CASSPWGLNTNTEAFF.

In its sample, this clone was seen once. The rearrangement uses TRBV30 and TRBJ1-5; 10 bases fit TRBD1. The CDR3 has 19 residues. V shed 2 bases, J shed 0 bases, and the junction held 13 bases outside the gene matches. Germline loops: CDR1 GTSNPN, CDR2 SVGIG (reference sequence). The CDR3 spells CAWSNFRTGGLYSNQPQHF. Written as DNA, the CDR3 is TGTGCCTGGAGTAATTTCCGGACAGGGGGATTATATAGCAATCAGCCCCAGCATTTT.

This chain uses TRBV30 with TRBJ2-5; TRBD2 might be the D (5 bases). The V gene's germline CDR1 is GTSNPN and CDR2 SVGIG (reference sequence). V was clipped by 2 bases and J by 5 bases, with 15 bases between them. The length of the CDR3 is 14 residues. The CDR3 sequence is CAWSYRGREETQYF. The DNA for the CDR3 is TGTGCCTGGAGTTACCGGGGAAGGGAGGAGACCCAGTACTTC.

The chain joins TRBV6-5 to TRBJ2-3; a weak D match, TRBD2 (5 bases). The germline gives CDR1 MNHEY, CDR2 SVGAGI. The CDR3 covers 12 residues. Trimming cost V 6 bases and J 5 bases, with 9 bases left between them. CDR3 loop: CASRSSGDTQYF. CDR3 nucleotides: TGTGCCAGCAGATCCAGCGGAGATACGCAGTATTTT.

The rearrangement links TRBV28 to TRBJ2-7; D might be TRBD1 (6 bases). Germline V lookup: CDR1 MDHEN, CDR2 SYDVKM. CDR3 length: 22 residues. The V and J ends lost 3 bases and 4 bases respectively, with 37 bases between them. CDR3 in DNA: TGTGCCAGCAGTTTCGGGTACGCCTTAACGATAAAAGACAGGACACCCAGATACGAGCAGTACTTC. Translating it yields CASSFGYALTIKDRTPRYEQYF.